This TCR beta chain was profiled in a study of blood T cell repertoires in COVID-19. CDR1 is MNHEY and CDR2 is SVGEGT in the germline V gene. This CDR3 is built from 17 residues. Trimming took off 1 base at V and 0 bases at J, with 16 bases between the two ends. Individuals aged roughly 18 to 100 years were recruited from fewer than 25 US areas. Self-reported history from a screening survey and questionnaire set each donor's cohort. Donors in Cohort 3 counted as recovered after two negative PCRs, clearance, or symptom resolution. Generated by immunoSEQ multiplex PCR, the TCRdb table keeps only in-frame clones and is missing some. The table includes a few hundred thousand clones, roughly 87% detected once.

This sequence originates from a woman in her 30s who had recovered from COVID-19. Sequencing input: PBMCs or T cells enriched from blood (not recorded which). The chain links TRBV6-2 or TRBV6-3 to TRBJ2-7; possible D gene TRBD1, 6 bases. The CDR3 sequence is CASSYLVGQTNSYEQYF. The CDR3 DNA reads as TGTGCCAGCAGTTACTTGGTCGGACAGACGAACTCCTACGAGCAGTACTTC.